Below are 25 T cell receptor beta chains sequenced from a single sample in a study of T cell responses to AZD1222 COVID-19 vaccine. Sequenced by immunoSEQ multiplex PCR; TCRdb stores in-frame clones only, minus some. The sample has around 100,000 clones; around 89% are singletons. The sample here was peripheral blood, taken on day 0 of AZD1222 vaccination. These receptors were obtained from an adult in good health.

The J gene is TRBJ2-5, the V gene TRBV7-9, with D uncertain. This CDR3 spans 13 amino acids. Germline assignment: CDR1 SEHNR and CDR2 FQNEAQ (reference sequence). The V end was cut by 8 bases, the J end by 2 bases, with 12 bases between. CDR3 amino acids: CASGPNIQETQYF. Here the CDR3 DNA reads TGTGCCAGCGGCCCCAATATTCAAGAGACCCAGTACTTC.

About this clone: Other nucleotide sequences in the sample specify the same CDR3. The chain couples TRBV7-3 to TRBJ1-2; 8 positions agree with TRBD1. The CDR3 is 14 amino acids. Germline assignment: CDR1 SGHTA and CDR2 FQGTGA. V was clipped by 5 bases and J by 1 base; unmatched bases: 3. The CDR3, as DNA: TGTGCCAGCAGCCCAGGACAGGGTAACTATGGCTACACCTTC. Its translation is CASSPGQGNYGYTF.

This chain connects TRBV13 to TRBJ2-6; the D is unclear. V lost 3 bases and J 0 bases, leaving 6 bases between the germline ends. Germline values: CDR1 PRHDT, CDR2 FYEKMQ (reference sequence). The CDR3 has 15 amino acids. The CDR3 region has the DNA TGTGCCAGCAGCTTCTTGGGCTCTGGGGCCAACGTCCTGACTTTC. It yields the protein CASSFLGSGANVLTF.

CDR3 nucleotides: TGTGCCAGCAGCTTAGTAGGCAGGGTCACTGAAGCTTTCTTT. Protein product: CASSLVGRVTEAFF. This rearrangement joins TRBV7-2 to TRBJ1-1, with D maybe TRBD1 (5 bases). In germline, CDR1 is SGHTA, CDR2 FQGNSA. V was trimmed by 1 base and J by 4 bases, leaving 10 bases between them. The CDR3 extends over 14 amino acids.

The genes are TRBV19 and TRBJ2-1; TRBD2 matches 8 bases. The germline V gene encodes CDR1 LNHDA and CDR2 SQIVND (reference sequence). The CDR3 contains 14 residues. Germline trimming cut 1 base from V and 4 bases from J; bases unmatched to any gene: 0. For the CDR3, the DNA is TGTGCCAGTAGTATAGGCGGGGGGTACAATGAGCAGTTCTTC. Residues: CASSIGGGYNEQFF. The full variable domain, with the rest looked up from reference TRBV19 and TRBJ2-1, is DGGITQSPKYLFRKEGQNVTLSCEQNLNHDAMYWYRQDPGQGLRLIYYSQIVNDFQKGDIAEGYSVSREKKESFPLTVTSAQKNPTAFYLCASSIGGGYNEQFFGPGTRLTVL.

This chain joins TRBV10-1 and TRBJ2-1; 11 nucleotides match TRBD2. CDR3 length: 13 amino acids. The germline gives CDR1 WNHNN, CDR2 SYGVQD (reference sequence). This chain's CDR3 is CGPGLAGGGEQFF. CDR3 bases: TGCGGACCGGGGCTAGCGGGGGGCGGTGAGCAGTTCTTC.

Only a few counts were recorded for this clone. The CDR3 loop reads CSASLGTGHNQPQHF. CDR3 nucleotide sequence: TGCAGTGCTAGTCTCGGGACAGGCCACAATCAGCCCCAGCATTTT. The J gene is TRBJ1-5, the V gene TRBV20-1, with 8 bases aligning to TRBD1. J lost 3 bases, V lost 3 bases, and 7 bases had no gene match. The CDR3 is made up of 15 amino acids. CDR1 and CDR2 from the germline V gene are DFQATT and SNEGSKA (reference sequence).

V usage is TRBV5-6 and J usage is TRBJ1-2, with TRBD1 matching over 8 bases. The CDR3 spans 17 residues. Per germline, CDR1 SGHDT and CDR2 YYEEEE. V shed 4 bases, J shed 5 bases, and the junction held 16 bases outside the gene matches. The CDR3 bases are TGTGCCAGCAGCCCCCCCCGGACCGGGACAGGAGGTTATGGCTACACCTTC. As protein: CASSPPRTGTGGYGYTF.

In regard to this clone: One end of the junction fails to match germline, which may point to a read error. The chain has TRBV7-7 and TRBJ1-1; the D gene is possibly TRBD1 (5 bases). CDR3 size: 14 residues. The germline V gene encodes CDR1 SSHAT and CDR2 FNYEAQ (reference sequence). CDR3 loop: CASSPPRGDTEAFF. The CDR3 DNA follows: TGTGCTAGCAGCCCACCGCGGGGGGACACTGAAGCTTTCTTT.

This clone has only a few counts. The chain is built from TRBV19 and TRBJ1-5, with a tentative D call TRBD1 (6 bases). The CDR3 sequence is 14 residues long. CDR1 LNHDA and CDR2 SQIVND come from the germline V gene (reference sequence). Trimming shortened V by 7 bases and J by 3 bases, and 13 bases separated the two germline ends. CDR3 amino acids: CASKGGTLNQPQHF. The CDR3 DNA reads TGTGCCAGTAAGGGGGGGACACTCAATCAGCCCCAGCATTTT.

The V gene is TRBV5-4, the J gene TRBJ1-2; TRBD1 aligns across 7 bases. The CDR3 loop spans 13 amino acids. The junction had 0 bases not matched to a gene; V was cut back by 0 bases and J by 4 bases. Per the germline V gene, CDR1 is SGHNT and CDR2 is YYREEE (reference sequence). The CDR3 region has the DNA TGTGCCAGCAGCTTGGACAGGGGCTATGGCTACACCTTC. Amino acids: CASSLDRGYGYTF.

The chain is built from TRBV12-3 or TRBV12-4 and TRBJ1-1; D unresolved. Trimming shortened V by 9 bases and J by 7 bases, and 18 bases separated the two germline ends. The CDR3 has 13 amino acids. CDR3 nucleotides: TGTGCCAGAACTAAAGCAGGAGGGCGTGAAGCTTTCTTT. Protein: CARTKAGGREAFF.

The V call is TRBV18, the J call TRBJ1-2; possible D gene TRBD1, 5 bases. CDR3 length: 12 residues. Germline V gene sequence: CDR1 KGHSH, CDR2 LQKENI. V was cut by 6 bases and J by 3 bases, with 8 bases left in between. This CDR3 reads CASSLGDYGYTF. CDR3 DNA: TGTGCCAGCTCCCTGGGGGACTATGGCTACACCTTC.

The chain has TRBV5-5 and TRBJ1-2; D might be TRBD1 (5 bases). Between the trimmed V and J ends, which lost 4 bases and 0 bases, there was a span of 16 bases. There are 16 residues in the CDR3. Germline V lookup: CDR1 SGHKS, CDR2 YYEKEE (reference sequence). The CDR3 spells CASSTDWDRANYGYTF. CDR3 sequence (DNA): TGTGCCAGCAGCACGGACTGGGACCGCGCTAACTATGGCTACACCTTC. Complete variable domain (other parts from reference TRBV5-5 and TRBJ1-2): DAGVTQSPTHLIKTRGQQVTLRCSPISGHKSVSWYQQVLGQGPQFIFQYYEKEERGRGNFPDRFSARQFPNYSSELNVNALLLGDSALYLCASSTDWDRANYGYTFGSGTRLTVV.

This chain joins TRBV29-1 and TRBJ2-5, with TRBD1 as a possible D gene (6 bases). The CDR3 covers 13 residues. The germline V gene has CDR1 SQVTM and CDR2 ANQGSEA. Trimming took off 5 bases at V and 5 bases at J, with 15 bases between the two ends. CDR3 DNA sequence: TGCAGCGTTTTACAGGGAGTCGGGGAGACCCAGTACTTC. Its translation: CSVLQGVGETQYF.

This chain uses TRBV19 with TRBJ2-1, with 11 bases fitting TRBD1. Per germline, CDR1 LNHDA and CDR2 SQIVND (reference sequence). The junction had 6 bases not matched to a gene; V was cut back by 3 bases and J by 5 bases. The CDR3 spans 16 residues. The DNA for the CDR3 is TGTGCCAGTAGTATGCAGAGGACAGGGGGCAACAATGAGCAGTTCTTC. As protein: CASSMQRTGGNNEQFF.

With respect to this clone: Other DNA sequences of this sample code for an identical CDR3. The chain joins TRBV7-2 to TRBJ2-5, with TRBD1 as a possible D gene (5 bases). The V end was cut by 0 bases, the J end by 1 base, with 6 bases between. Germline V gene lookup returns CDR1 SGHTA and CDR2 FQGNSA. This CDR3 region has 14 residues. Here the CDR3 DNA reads TGTGCCAGCAGCTTAGCGGGGCTCCAAGAGACCCAGTACTTC. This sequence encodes CASSLAGLQETQYF.

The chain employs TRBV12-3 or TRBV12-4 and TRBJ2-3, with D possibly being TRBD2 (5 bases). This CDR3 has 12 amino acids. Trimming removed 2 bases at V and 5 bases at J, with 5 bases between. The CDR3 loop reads CASSLREDTQYF. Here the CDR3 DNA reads TGTGCCAGCAGTTTACGGGAAGATACGCAGTATTTT.

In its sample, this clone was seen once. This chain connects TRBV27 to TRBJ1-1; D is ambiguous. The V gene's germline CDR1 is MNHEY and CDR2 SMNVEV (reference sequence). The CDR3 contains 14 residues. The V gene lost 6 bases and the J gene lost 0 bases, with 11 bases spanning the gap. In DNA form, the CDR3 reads TGTGCCAGCAGGGTGACACTCTTGAACACTGAAGCTTTCTTT. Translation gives CASRVTLLNTEAFF.

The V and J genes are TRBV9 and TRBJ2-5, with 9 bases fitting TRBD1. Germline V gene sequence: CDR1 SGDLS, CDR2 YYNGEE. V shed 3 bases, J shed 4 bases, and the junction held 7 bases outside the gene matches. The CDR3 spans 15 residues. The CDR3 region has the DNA TGTGCCAGCAGCGCGGCGGGACAGGGTCGAGAGACCCAGTACTTC. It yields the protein CASSAAGQGRETQYF.

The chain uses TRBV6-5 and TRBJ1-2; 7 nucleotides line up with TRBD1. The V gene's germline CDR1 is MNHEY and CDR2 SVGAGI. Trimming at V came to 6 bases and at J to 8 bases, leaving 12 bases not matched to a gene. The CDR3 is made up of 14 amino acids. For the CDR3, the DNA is TGTGCCAGCAGCAGAATAACAGGGGTGGACGGCTACACCTTC. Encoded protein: CASSRITGVDGYTF.

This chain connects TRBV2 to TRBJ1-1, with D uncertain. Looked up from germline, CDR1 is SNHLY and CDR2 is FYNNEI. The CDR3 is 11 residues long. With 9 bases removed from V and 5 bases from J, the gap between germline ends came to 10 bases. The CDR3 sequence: CASSVGTEAFF. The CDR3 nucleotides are TGTGCCAGTTCGGTGGGGACTGAAGCTTTCTTT.

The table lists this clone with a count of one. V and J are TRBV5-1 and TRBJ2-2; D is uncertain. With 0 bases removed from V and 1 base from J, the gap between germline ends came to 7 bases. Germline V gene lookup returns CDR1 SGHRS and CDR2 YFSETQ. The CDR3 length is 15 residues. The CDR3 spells CASSLERQNTGELFF. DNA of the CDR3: TGCGCCAGCAGCTTGGAAAGGCAGAACACCGGGGAGCTGTTTTTT.

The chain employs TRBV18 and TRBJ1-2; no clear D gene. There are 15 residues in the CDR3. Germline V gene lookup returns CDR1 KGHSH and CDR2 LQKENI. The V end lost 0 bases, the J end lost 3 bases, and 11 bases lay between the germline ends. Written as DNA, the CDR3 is TGTGCCAGCTCACCACCGTTACTGGGTCACTATGGCTACACCTTC. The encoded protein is CASSPPLLGHYGYTF.

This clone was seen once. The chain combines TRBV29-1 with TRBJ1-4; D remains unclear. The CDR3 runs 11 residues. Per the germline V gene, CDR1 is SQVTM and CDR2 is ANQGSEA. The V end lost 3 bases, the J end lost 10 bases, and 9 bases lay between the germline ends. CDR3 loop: CSVDSNGKLFF. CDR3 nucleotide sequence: TGCAGCGTTGATAGTAACGGAAAACTGTTTTTT. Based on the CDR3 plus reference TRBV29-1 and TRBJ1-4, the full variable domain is SAVISQKPSRDICQRGTSLTIQCQVDSQVTMMFWYRQQPGQSLTLIATANQGSEATYESGFVIDKFPISRPNLTFSTLTVSNMSPEDSSIYLCSVDSNGKLFFGSGTQLSVL.